This entry features one T cell receptor (beta chain) sequence. This specimen comes from a study of T cell responses to AZD1222 COVID-19 vaccine. V lost 4 bases and J 0 bases, leaving 7 bases between the germline ends. Germline V gene lookup returns CDR1 SQVTM and CDR2 ANQGSEA. This CDR3 has 14 residues. Generated by immunoSEQ multiplex PCR, the TCRdb table keeps only in-frame clones and is missing some. The repertoire holds around 78,000 clones, with 90% as singletons. J is TRBJ1-6 and V is TRBV29-1; D is undetermined. Sequencing was performed on peripheral blood, taken 28 days after the second AZD1222 dose. The receptor was derived from an adult who received the AZD1222 COVID-19 vaccine. The CDR3 DNA reads TGCAGCGTTGCTGAGAGCTCCTATAATTCACCCCTCCACTTT. Protein product: CSVAESSYNSPLHF.